These T cell receptor beta chains were read from a single sample in a study of T cell responses to AZD1222 COVID-19 vaccine. Assay: immunoSEQ multiplex PCR; the TCRdb copy retains only in-frame clones and omits some. The sample lists about 150,000 clones, over 75% occurring once. This specimen consisted of peripheral blood, obtained 28 days after the second dose of the MenACWY control vaccine. These receptor sequences come from an adult who received the MenACWY meningococcal vaccine as a control. Each CDR3 is given with its conserved first and last residue. Each record gives: V gene, clone size, J gene, D gene, CDR3 protein, CDR3 DNA. The D gene is left open where the match is weak. Size is omitted from some rows. Given values are once, few, many or a class for expanded clones.

v_gene: TRBV7-2; abundance: -; j_gene: TRBJ2-3; d_gene: -; CDR3aa: CASSLAGSSTDTQYF; CDR3nt: TGTGCCAGCAGCTTAGCGGGGTCGAGCACAGATACGCAGTATTTT
v_gene: TRBV6-1; abundance: -; j_gene: TRBJ2-4; d_gene: -; CDR3aa: CASSEVPWLDIQYF; CDR3nt: TGTGCCAGCAGTGAAGTCCCGTGGTTGGACATTCAGTACTTC
v_gene: TRBV9; abundance: -; j_gene: TRBJ1-4; d_gene: -; CDR3aa: CASSSRTGLNEKLFF; CDR3nt: TGTGCCAGCAGCTCCAGGACGGGCTTAAATGAAAAACTGTTTTTT
v_gene: TRBV4-2; abundance: -; j_gene: TRBJ1-4; d_gene: TRBD1; CDR3aa: CASSHLGDRVVELFF; CDR3nt: TGTGCCAGCAGCCACCTTGGGGACAGGGTAGTGGAACTGTTTTTT
v_gene: TRBV24-1; abundance: once; j_gene: TRBJ2-1; d_gene: -; CDR3aa: CATSDLGAGDGEQFF; CDR3nt: TGTGCCACCAGTGATTTGGGGGCCGGGGATGGTGAGCAGTTCTTC
v_gene: TRBV7-8; abundance: -; j_gene: TRBJ2-2; d_gene: -; CDR3aa: CASSQNRATGELFF; CDR3nt: TGTGCCAGCAGCCAAAACAGAGCCACCGGGGAGCTGTTTTTT
v_gene: TRBV19; abundance: -; j_gene: TRBJ2-5; d_gene: -; CDR3aa: CASNLQGQGETQYF; CDR3nt: TGTGCCAGTAACCTACAGGGCCAGGGGGAGACCCAGTACTTC
v_gene: TRBV19; abundance: -; j_gene: TRBJ2-1; d_gene: TRBD2; CDR3aa: CASTLSGRVNNEQFF; CDR3nt: TGTGCCAGTACCCTTAGCGGGAGGGTTAACAATGAGCAGTTCTTC
v_gene: TRBV7-2; abundance: -; j_gene: TRBJ2-7; d_gene: -; CDR3aa: CASSLAPAGPLSYEQYF; CDR3nt: TGTGCCAGCAGCTTAGCGCCGGCAGGTCCGCTCTCCTACGAGCAGTACTTC
v_gene: TRBV6-2/TRBV6-3; abundance: -; j_gene: TRBJ1-6; d_gene: TRBD1; CDR3aa: CASSFRDRGQDTYNSPLHF; CDR3nt: TGTGCCAGCAGTTTTCGGGACAGGGGTCAGGATACCTATAATTCACCCCTCCACTTT
v_gene: TRBV7-2; abundance: -; j_gene: TRBJ1-1; d_gene: TRBD1; CDR3aa: CASTQTGTGELAFF; CDR3nt: TGTGCCAGCACCCAGACTGGGACAGGGGAGTTGGCTTTCTTT
v_gene: TRBV28; abundance: -; j_gene: TRBJ1-1; d_gene: -; CDR3aa: CASSRFDKLTSEAFF; CDR3nt: TGTGCCAGCAGTAGATTCGACAAGCTAACCTCTGAAGCTTTCTTT
v_gene: TRBV11-2; abundance: -; j_gene: TRBJ2-3; d_gene: TRBD1; CDR3aa: CASSWLGTGRTDTQYF; CDR3nt: TGTGCCAGCAGCTGGCTAGGGACAGGGCGCACAGATACGCAGTATTTT
v_gene: TRBV3-1/TRBV3-2; abundance: -; j_gene: TRBJ1-4; d_gene: TRBD1; CDR3aa: CASSGSSHTRGEKLFF; CDR3nt: TGTGCCAGCAGCGGTTCCAGTCATACCAGGGGGGAAAAACTGTTTTTT
v_gene: TRBV7-3; abundance: -; j_gene: TRBJ2-3; d_gene: -; CDR3aa: CASSFVGDTQYF; CDR3nt: TGTGCCAGCAGCTTTGTTGGGGATACGCAGTATTTT
v_gene: TRBV3-1/TRBV3-2; abundance: -; j_gene: TRBJ1-2; d_gene: -; CDR3aa: CASSPLVQGRGYTF; CDR3nt: TGTGCCAGCAGCCCCCTAGTTCAGGGCAGAGGCTACACCTTC
v_gene: TRBV6-2/TRBV6-3; abundance: -; j_gene: TRBJ1-6; d_gene: -; CDR3aa: CASSYPGTAAPLHF; CDR3nt: TGTGCCAGCAGTTACCCCGGGACGGCCGCCCCCCTCCACTTT
v_gene: TRBV28; abundance: -; j_gene: TRBJ1-1; d_gene: -; CDR3aa: CASSSVTGGAFF; CDR3nt: TGTGCCAGCAGTTCAGTGACCGGGGGTGCTTTCTTT
v_gene: TRBV11-3; abundance: -; j_gene: TRBJ2-1; d_gene: TRBD1; CDR3aa: CASSSGQEHEQFF; CDR3nt: TGTGCCAGCAGCTCAGGACAGGAGCATGAGCAGTTCTTC
v_gene: TRBV19; abundance: -; j_gene: TRBJ1-3; d_gene: -; CDR3aa: CASSITGRGPGNTIYF; CDR3nt: TGTGCCAGTAGTATTACGGGGCGAGGGCCTGGAAACACCATATATTTT
v_gene: TRBV7-8; abundance: -; j_gene: TRBJ1-6; d_gene: -; CDR3aa: CASSRPGSSYNSPLHF; CDR3nt: TGTGCCAGCAGCCGCCCAGGGAGCTCCTATAATTCACCCCTCCACTTT
v_gene: TRBV4-3; abundance: -; j_gene: TRBJ2-1; d_gene: TRBD1; CDR3aa: CASSPDRGRYNEQFF; CDR3nt: TGCGCCAGCAGCCCCGACAGGGGGAGATACAATGAGCAGTTCTTC